This section outlines one T cell receptor beta chain sequence together with its context. Its matching antigen is unknown. This specimen comes from a study of OX40 agonist ivuxolimab in advanced cancers. J lost 5 bases, V lost 6 bases, and 6 bases had no gene match. The CDR3 covers 14 residues. Germline-derived CDR1 and CDR2 are MNHNS and SASEGT. Some clones are missing from TCRdb's copy, which holds only in-frame ones; the method was immunoSEQ multiplex PCR. In the table there are tens of thousands of clones, about 88% of which are singletons. Findings and limits, study-wide: Expanded clones belonging to CD8+ T cells outnumbered, on average, those of CD4+.

Sequencing used CD4+ or CD8+ T cells sorted from blood, obtained in a trial of the OX40 agonist ivuxolimab. J is TRBJ2-7 and V is TRBV6-1; TRBD2 matches at 11 bases. The receptor was derived from an adult with an advanced solid tumor such as melanoma, head and neck, liver or kidney cancer. CDR3 sequence (DNA): TGTGCCAGCAGGGTGGGACTAGCGGTCCACGAGCAGTACTTC. Translated, it gives CASRVGLAVHEQYF.